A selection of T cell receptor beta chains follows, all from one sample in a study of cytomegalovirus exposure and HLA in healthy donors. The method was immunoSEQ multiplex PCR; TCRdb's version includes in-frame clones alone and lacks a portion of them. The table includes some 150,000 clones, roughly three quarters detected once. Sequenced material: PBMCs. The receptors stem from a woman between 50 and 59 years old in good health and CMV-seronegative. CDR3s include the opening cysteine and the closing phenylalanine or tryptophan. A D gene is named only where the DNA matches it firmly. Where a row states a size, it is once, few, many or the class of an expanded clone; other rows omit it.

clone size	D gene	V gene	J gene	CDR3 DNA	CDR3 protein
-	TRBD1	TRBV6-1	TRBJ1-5	TGTGCCAGCAGTGAAAGACAGGGGAATCAGCCCCAGCATTTT	CASSERQGNQPQHF
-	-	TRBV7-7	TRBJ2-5	TGTGCTAGCGGATCGACAGGGTTTCAAGAGACCCAGTACTTC	CASGSTGFQETQYF
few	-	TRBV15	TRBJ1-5	TGTGCCACCAGCAGAGATGAACTGCAGCCCCAGCATTTT	CATSRDELQPQHF
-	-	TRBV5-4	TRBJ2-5	TGTGCCAGCAGCTCGATTTATAGTCCGACTCAAGAGACCCAGTACTTC	CASSSIYSPTQETQYF
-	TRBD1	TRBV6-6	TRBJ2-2	TGTGCCAGCAGTTACACAGGGGAAACCGGGGAGCTGTTTTTT	CASSYTGETGELFF
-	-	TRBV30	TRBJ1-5	TGTGCCTGGAAGACAGGACTCAATCAGCCCCAGCATTTT	CAWKTGLNQPQHF
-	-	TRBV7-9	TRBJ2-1	TGTGCCAGCAGCTTAGGGACAAATGAGCAGTTCTTC	CASSLGTNEQFF
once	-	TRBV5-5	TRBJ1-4	TGTGCCAGCAGCTTGGTAGGCGGTAAGGCCGAAAAACTGTTTTTT	CASSLVGGKAEKLFF
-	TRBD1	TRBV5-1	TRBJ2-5	TGCGCCAACAGCCTGTCGGGGACAGGGGACGAGACCCAGTACTTC	CANSLSGTGDETQYF
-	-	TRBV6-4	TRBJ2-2	TGTGCCAGCAGACCCGGGACATCCACCGGGGAGCTGTTTTTT	CASRPGTSTGELFF
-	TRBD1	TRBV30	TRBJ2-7	TGTGCCTGGAGTGTACTAAACAGGGGGACGTACGAGCAGTACTTC	CAWSVLNRGTYEQYF